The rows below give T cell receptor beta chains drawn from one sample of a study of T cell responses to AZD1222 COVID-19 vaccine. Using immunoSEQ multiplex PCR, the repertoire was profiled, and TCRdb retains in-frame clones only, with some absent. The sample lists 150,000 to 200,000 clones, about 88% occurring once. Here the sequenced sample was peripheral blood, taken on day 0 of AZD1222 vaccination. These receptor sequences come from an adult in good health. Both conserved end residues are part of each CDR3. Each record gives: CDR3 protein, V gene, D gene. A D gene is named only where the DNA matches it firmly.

cdr3_aa: CASSRTGGSNTEAFF
v_call: TRBV19
d_call: TRBD1

cdr3_aa: CASSSDGISYEQYF
v_call: TRBV5-1
d_call: -

cdr3_aa: CASATTSGAQYF
v_call: TRBV6-5
d_call: TRBD2

cdr3_aa: CASSNSGGGSYEQYF
v_call: TRBV28
d_call: TRBD2

cdr3_aa: CASSFRSSGRVGELFF
v_call: TRBV28
d_call: TRBD2

cdr3_aa: CASLPTSDYGYTF
v_call: TRBV6-5
d_call: -

cdr3_aa: CASSLGRQVTGELFF
v_call: TRBV18
d_call: -

cdr3_aa: CAWSLGSSYEQYF
v_call: TRBV30
d_call: -

cdr3_aa: CASSPGQVYNEQFF
v_call: TRBV7-2
d_call: TRBD1

cdr3_aa: CASRASGGGDTQYF
v_call: TRBV2
d_call: TRBD2

cdr3_aa: CASRQEGYNSPLHF
v_call: TRBV27
d_call: -

cdr3_aa: CASSFRTGYSYEQYF
v_call: TRBV7-9
d_call: -

cdr3_aa: CASSLRTSGSANTGELFF
v_call: TRBV19
d_call: TRBD2

cdr3_aa: CASSYQPSPDAEAFF
v_call: TRBV6-5
d_call: -

cdr3_aa: CASSLFPPTGTVLADTQYF
v_call: TRBV27
d_call: TRBD1

cdr3_aa: CAWSVQGNQPQHF
v_call: TRBV30
d_call: -

cdr3_aa: CASSLEGTSGSLETQYF
v_call: TRBV5-1
d_call: TRBD2